This T cell receptor beta chain was sequenced for a study of shared clonotypes between healthy human individuals. The assay was immunoSEQ multiplex PCR, and TCRdb's table has in-frame clones only and misses some. The sample includes 800,000 to 1,200,000 clones, approximately 80% of them seen just once. This clone appeared a few times. The same CDR3 is also encoded by other DNA sequences in this sample. Trimming removed 6 bases from V and 0 bases from J, with 12 bases in between. Germline CDR1 and CDR2: SNHLY and FYNNEI. This CDR3 region has 14 residues. The sequenced material came from memory CD4+ T cells from PBMCs. Subset noted: CD45RA-negative fraction. The clonotype was recovered from a man aged 18 to 30 in good health. Some clones in this sample may be carry-over from other donors' samples. The chain recombines TRBV2 with TRBJ2-7, with D perhaps TRBD1 (6 bases). The CDR3, as DNA: TGTGCCAGCAGGGCAACAGGGAGCTCCTACGAGCAGTACTTC. Amino acids: CASRATGSSYEQYF.